This TCR beta chain was captured by sequencing in a study of T-cell memory formation after mild COVID-19. Overall study results and limits: Clones from the second wave (peaking day 37) had unconfirmed SARS-CoV-2 specificity. Memory sampled before infection contained some responding clones, suggesting cross-reactive memory joined.

This clonotype was seen many times. Antigen: not known. It was 5'RACE with constant-segment primers that produced the TCR alpha and TCR beta cDNA libraries, which carried sample barcodes and UMIs. TCRdb ran MiXCR on the 5' RACE reads and lists one entry per CDR3 protein. Of approximately 300,000 distinct CDR3 sequences in the sample, 15% to 20% were seen once. The source of this sequence is a man aged 18 to 35 who had mild COVID-19 (a few samples of this study predate the infection). Cell type and time point are not known. The specimen sequenced was PBMCs or a T cell subset sorted from them (not recorded which).

The CDR3 reads CASSPIGTGAAYEQYF. The CDR3 DNA reads as TGCGCCAGCAGCCCGATCGGGACAGGGGCGGCCTACGAGCAGTACTTC. This chain uses TRBV4-1 with TRBJ2-7; 10 positions match TRBD1. The V segment lost 4 bases and the J segment 2 bases; nucleotides outside the gene matches: 8. CDR1 is MGHRA, CDR2 YSYEKL, per germline. The CDR3 is 16 residues long.